This is a list of T cell receptor beta chains from one sample in a study of T-cell memory formation after mild COVID-19. TCRdb re-called the 5' RACE reads with MiXCR, one entry per CDR3 protein. The sample lists 540,000 or so distinct CDR3 sequences, approximately 20% occurring once. Material: PBMCs or a T cell subset sorted from them (not recorded which). The receptors here all came from an adult woman who had mild COVID-19 (a few samples of this study predate the infection). Cell type and time point are not known. Both conserved end residues are part of each CDR3. D genes are given only for firm matches. A row's size may be missing; if present it is once, few, many or a size class.

>few|TRBJ2-5|.|TRBV7-3
CASSPSAGLETQYF
TGTGCCAGCAGCCCCTCGGCAGGGCTAGAGACCCAGTACTTC
>.|TRBJ1-2|.|TRBV4-1
CASSQDLEAVYGYTF
TGCGCCAGCAGCCAAGATCTAGAGGCAGTTTATGGCTACACCTTC
>few|TRBJ2-5|TRBD1|TRBV7-9
CASTLGDRGLQETQYF
TGTGCCAGCACCTTAGGCGACAGGGGGCTCCAAGAGACCCAGTACTTC
>few|TRBJ2-1|.|TRBV7-3
CASSLRLGDRSYNEQFF
TGTGCCAGCAGCTTAAGGCTGGGGGATCGCTCCTACAATGAGCAGTTCTTC
>.|TRBJ2-2|TRBD1|TRBV24-1
CATSDPGQGNTGELFF
TGTGCCACCAGTGACCCGGGACAGGGGAACACCGGGGAGCTGTTTTTT
>.|TRBJ2-1|TRBD2|TRBV7-7
CASSPLSGSYNEQFF
TGTGCTAGCAGCCCACTGAGCGGGAGTTACAATGAGCAGTTCTTC
>many|TRBJ2-3|.|TRBV2
CASSDSGADTQYF
TGTGCCAGCAGTGATAGTGGCGCAGATACGCAGTATTTT
>few|TRBJ2-7|.|TRBV4-2
CASSQATGAPYEQYF
TGTGCCAGCAGCCAAGCGACGGGAGCCCCCTACGAGCAGTACTTC
>few|TRBJ2-2|TRBD1|TRBV7-9
CASMRSLTGWTGELFF
TGTGCCAGCATGAGGAGTCTGACAGGGTGGACCGGGGAGCTGTTTTTT
>few|TRBJ2-3|.|TRBV12-3/TRBV12-4
CASRRSKPSTDTQYF
TGTGCCAGCAGAAGGTCCAAGCCTAGCACAGATACGCAGTATTTT
>few|TRBJ2-1|.|TRBV5-1
CASSLDSGTYNEQFF
TGCGCCAGCAGCTTGGACAGCGGCACCTACAATGAGCAGTTCTTC
>once|TRBJ2-7|.|TRBV6-6
CASSPTNYEQYF
TGTGCCAGCAGCCCGACTAACTACGAGCAGTACTTC
>few|TRBJ1-6|TRBD1|TRBV19
CASSRDRASPLHF
TGTGCCAGTAGCCGGGACAGGGCTTCACCCCTCCACTTT
>.|TRBJ1-5|.|TRBV10-3
CAISEDNGSQPQHF
TGTGCCATCAGTGAGGACAACGGGAGTCAGCCCCAGCATTTT
>few|TRBJ2-1|.|TRBV5-1
CASSLDRANEQFF
TGCGCCAGCAGCTTGGACAGGGCCAATGAGCAGTTCTTC
>few|TRBJ1-1|.|TRBV7-3
CASSLTVQGKAFF
TGTGCCAGCAGCTTAACGGTGCAGGGAAAAGCTTTCTTT
>few|TRBJ1-4|.|TRBV7-2
CASSLMGTGTPLEKLFF
TGTGCCAGCAGCTTAATGGGGACCGGGACCCCTCTTGAAAAACTGTTTTTT
>.|TRBJ2-5|TRBD2|TRBV23-1
CASSQSSPGRGETQYF
TGCGCCAGCAGTCAATCCTCGCCAGGGAGGGGAGAGACCCAGTACTTC
>few|TRBJ1-2|.|TRBV15
CATSRDTSNYGYTF
TGTGCCACCAGCAGAGACACTTCTAACTATGGCTACACCTTC
>.|TRBJ1-1|.|TRBV4-3
CASSQDWGRNTEAFF
TGCGCCAGCAGCCAAGATTGGGGTCGGAACACTGAAGCTTTCTTT
>.|TRBJ1-1|.|TRBV5-6
CASSPGHNTEAFF
TGTGCCAGCAGCCCGGGACACAACACTGAAGCTTTCTTT
>.|TRBJ1-2|.|TRBV6-6
CASSYVVESYGYTF
TGTGCCAGCAGTTACGTGGTCGAGAGCTATGGCTACACCTTC
>few|TRBJ1-1|TRBD1|TRBV12-3/TRBV12-4
CASSFYGTVNTEAFF
TGTGCCAGCAGTTTTTACGGGACAGTGAACACTGAAGCTTTCTTT
>.|TRBJ1-2|.|TRBV5-1
CASSLQDSYGYTF
TGCGCCAGCAGCCTACAGGACAGCTATGGCTACACCTTC
>.|TRBJ1-4|.|TRBV24-1
CATSDSGLEKLFF
TGTGCCACCAGTGATTCGGGGCTTGAAAAACTGTTTTTT
>few|TRBJ2-2|.|TRBV3-1
CASSPTWYGGELFF
TGTGCCAGCAGCCCTACTTGGTATGGCGGGGAGCTGTTTTTT
>.|TRBJ1-2|TRBD1|TRBV4-1
CASSHGTGGGYGYTF
TGCGCCAGCAGCCACGGGACAGGGGGAGGCTATGGCTACACCTTC
>few|TRBJ2-7|TRBD1|TRBV6-6
CASSEGQGKFYEQYF
TGTGCCAGCAGCGAGGGACAGGGCAAATTCTACGAGCAGTACTTC
>.|TRBJ2-2|.|TRBV15
CATSPSRGPVTGELFF
TGTGCCACCAGTCCCTCGCGGGGGCCCGTCACCGGGGAGCTGTTTTTT
>.|TRBJ2-1|.|TRBV29-1
CSVVGNRVFF
TGCAGCGTTGTGGGGAACAGGGTGTTCTTC
>.|TRBJ1-1|.|TRBV6-2/TRBV6-3
CASSYRSSVLNTEAFF
TGTGCCAGCAGTTACAGGTCGTCAGTCTTGAACACTGAAGCTTTCTTT
>.|TRBJ2-7|.|TRBV20-1
CSARGVWNEQYF
TGCAGTGCTAGAGGGGTTTGGAACGAGCAGTACTTC
>few|TRBJ1-1|.|TRBV24-1
CATRPGGDTEAFF
TGTGCCACCAGGCCGGGGGGGGACACTGAAGCTTTCTTT
>.|TRBJ1-1|.|TRBV20-1
CSARYTGAPWNTEAFF
TGCAGTGCTAGGTACACGGGTGCCCCATGGAACACTGAAGCTTTCTTT
>.|TRBJ2-4|TRBD2|TRBV7-2
CASSFSTAGVRNDIQYF
TGTGCCAGCAGCTTTTCGACCGCGGGGGTCCGTAATGACATTCAGTACTTC